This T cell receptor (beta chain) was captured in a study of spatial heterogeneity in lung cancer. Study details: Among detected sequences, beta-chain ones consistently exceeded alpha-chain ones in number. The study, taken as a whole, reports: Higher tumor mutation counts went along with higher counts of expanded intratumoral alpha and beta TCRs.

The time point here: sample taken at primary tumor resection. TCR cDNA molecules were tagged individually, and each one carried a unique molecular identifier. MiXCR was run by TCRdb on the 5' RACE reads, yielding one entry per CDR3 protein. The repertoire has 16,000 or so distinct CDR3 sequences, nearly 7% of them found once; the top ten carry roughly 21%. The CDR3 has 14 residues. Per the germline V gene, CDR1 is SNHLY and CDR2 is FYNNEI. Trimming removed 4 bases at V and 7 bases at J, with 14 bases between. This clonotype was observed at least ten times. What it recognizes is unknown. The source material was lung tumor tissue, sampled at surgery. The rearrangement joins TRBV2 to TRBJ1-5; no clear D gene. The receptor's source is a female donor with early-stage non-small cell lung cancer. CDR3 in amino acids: CASSGSGSRQPQHF. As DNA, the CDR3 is TGTGCCAGCAGTGGTTCAGGATCCCGACAGCCCCAGCATTTT.